Sequencing of this T cell receptor beta chain was carried out in a study of CD8+ T cells in alopecia areata. Study information: Patients in the treated group were given tofacitinib by mouth, 5 to 10 mg twice a day.

The authors extracted RNA and reverse transcribed it into cDNA as the sequencing template. The assay was immunoSEQ multiplex PCR, and TCRdb's table has in-frame clones only and misses some. The sample consists of roughly 150,000 clones, around 87% of them appearing once. The V gene's germline CDR1 is LNHDA and CDR2 SQIVND (reference sequence). V lost 5 bases and J 8 bases, leaving 16 bases between the germline ends. There are 14 residues in the CDR3. From PBMCs, CD4+ and CD8+ T cells were sorted. Sequenced here: CD8+ T cells sorted from blood, sampled at week 0. The clonotype originates from a human donor with alopecia areata. The V gene is TRBV19, the J gene TRBJ2-1, with D perhaps TRBD2 (5 bases). The CDR3 sequence is CASSPFNGMDEQFF. CDR3 in DNA: TGTGCCAGTAGTCCGTTTAACGGGATGGATGAGCAGTTCTTC.